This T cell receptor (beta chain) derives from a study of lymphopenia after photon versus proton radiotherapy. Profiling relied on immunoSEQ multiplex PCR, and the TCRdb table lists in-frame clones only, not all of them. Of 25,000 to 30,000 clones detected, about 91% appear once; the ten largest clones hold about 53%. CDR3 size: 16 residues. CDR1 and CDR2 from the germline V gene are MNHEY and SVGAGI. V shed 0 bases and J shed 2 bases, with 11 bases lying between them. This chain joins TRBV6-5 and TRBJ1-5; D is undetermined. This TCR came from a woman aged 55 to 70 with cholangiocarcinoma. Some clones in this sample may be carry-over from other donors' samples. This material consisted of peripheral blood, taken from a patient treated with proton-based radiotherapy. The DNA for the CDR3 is TGTGCCAGCAGTTACTCCCCGCCCCAAGGCAATCAGCCCCAGCATTTT. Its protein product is CASSYSPPQGNQPQHF.